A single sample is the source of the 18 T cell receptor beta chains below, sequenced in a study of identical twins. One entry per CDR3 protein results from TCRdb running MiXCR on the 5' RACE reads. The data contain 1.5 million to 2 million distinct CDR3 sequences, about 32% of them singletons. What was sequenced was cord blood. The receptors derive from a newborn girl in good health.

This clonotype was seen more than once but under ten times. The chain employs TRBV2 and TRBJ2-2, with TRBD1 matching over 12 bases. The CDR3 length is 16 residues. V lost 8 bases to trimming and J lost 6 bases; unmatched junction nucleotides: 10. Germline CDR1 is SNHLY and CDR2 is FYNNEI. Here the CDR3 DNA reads TGTGCCAGCCCTTTAACCGGGACAGGGGGCGCCGGGGAGCTGTTTTTT. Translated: CASPLTGTGGAGELFF.

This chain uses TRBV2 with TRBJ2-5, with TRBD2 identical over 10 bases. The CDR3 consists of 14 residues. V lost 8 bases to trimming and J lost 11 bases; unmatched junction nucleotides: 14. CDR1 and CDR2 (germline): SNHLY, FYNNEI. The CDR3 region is CASGGLALNNEQYF. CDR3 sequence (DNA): TGTGCCAGCGGGGGACTAGCGCTGAACAATGAGCAGTACTTC.

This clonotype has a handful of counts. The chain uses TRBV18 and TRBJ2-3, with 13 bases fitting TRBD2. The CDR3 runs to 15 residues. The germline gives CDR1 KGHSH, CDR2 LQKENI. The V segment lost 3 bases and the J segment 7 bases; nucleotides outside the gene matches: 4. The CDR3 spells CASSPGLAGRYTQYF. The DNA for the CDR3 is TGTGCCAGCTCACCGGGACTAGCGGGAAGGTATACGCAGTATTTT.

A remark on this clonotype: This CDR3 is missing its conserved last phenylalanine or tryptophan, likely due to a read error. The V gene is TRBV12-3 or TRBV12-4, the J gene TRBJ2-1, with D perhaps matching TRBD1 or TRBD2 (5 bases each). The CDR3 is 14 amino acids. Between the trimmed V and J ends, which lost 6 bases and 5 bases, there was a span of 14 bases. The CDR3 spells CASSTGPKHNEQFL. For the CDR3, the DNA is TGTGCCAGCAGCACGGGACCAAAGCACAATGAGCAGTTCTTA.

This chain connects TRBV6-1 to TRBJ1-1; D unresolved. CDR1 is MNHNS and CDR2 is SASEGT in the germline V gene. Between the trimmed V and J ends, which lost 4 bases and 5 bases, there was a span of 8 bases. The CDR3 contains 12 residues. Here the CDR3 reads CASSGGLTEAFF. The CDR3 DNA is TGTGCCAGCAGTGGGGGTTTGACTGAAGCTTTCTTT.

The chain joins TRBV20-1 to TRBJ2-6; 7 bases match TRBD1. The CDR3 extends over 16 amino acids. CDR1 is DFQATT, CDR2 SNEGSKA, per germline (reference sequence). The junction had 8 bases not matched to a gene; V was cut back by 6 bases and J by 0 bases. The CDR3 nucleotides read TGCAGTGCGAGGGACAGCCTCCTCTCTGGGGCCAACGTCCTGACTTTC. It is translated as CSARDSLLSGANVLTF.

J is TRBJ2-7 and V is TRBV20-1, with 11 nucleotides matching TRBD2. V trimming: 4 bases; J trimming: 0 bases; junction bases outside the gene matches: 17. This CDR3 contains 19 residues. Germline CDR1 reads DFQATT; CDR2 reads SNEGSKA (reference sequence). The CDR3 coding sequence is TGCAGTGCTACAGGGCCACCGGGACTAGCGGTCCGAACCTCCTACGAGCAGTACTTC. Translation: CSATGPPGLAVRTSYEQYF.

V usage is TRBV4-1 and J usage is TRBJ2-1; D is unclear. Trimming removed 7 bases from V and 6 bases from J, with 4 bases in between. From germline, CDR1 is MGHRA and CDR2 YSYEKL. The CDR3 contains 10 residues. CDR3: CASTGNEQFF. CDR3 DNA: TGCGCCAGCACGGGCAATGAGCAGTTCTTC.

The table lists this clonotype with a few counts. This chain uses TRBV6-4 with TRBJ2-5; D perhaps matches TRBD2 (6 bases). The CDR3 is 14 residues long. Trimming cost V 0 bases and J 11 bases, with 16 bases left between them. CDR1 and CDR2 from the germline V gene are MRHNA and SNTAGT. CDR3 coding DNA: TGTGCCAGCAGTGACTCGACTAGGGGTGCGGAGCAGTACTTC. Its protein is CASSDSTRGAEQYF.

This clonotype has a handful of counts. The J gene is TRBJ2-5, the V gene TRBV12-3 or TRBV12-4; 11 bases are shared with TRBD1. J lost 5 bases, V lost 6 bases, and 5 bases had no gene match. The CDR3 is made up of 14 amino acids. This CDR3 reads CASRTGTGGETQYF. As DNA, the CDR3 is TGTGCCAGCAGGACCGGGACAGGGGGGGAGACCCAGTACTTC.

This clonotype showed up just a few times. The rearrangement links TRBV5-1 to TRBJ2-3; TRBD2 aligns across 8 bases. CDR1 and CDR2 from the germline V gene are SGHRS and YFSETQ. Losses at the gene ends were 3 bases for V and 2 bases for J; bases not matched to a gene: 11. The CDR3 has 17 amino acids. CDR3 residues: CASSSTGGRPHTDTQYF. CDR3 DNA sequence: TGCGCCAGCAGCTCGACGGGGGGGCGGCCGCACACAGATACGCAGTATTTT. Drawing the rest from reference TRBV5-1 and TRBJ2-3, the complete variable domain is KAGVTQTPRYLIKTRGQQVTLSCSPISGHRSVSWYQQTPGQGLQFLFEYFSETQRNKGNFPGRFSGRQFSNSRSEMNVSTLELGDSALYLCASSSTGGRPHTDTQYFGPGTRLTVL.

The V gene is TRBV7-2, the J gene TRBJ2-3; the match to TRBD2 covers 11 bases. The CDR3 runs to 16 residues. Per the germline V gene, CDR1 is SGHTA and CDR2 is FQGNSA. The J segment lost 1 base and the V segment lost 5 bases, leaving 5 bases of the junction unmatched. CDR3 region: CASSPGLAVRTDTQYF. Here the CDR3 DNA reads TGTGCCAGCAGCCCGGGACTAGCGGTTCGCACAGATACGCAGTATTTT.

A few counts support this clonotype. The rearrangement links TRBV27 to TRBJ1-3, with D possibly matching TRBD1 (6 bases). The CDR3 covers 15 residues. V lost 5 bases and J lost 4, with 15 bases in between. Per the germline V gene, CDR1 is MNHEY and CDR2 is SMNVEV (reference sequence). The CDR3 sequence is CASSPDGGEGNTIYF. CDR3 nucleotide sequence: TGTGCCAGCAGTCCCGACGGGGGCGAGGGAAACACCATATATTTT.

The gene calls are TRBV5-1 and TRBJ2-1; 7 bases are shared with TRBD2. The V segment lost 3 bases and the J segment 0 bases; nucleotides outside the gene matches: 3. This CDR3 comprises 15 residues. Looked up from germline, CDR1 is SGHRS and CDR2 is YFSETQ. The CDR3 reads CASSWGGASYNEQFF. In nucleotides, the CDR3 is TGCGCCAGCAGCTGGGGGGGAGCCTCCTACAATGAGCAGTTCTTC.

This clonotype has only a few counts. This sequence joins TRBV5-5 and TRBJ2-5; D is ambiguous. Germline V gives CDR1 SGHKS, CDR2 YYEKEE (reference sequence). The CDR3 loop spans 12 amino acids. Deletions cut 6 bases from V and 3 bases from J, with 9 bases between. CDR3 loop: CASTLDEETQYF. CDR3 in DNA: TGTGCCAGCACCCTCGATGAAGAGACCCAGTACTTC. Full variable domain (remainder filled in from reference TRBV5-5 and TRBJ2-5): DAGVTQSPTHLIKTRGQQVTLRCSPISGHKSVSWYQQVLGQGPQFIFQYYEKEERGRGNFPDRFSARQFPNYSSELNVNALLLGDSALYLCASTLDEETQYFGPGTRLLVL.

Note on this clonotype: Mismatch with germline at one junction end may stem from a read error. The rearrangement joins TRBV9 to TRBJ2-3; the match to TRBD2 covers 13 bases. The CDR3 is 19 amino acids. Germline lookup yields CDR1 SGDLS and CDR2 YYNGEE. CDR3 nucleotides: TGTGCCAGCAGCCCCCGAACCGGGACTAGCGGGGCTCTCACAGATGCGCAGTATTTT. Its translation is CASSPRTGTSGALTDAQYF.

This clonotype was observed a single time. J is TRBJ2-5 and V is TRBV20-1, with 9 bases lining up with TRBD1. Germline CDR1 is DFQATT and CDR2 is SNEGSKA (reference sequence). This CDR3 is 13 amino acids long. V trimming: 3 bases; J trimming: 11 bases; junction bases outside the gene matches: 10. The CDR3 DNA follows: TGCAGTGCTAGCCGGGACAGGGTACACAAGCAGTACTTC. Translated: CSASRDRVHKQYF.

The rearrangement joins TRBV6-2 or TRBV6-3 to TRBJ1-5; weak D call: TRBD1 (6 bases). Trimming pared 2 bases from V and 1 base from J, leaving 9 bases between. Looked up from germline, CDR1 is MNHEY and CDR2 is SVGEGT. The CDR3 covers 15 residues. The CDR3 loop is CASSYNDRSNQPQHF. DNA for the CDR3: TGTGCCAGCAGTTACAATGACAGGAGCAATCAGCCCCAGCATTTT.